Each of the 21 T cell receptor beta chains below was sequenced from the same sample in a study of blood T cell repertoires in COVID-19. Repertoires were generated with immunoSEQ multiplex PCR, while TCRdb's copy carries only in-frame clones and drops some. The sample has tens of thousands of clones; more than 80% are singletons. The material sequenced was peripheral blood. The source of these receptors is a man older than 75 with acute or convalescent COVID-19.

The chain employs TRBV9 and TRBJ2-3; TRBD1 matches 9 bases. Looked up from germline, CDR1 is SGDLS and CDR2 is YYNGEE. Germline trimming cut 4 bases from V and 6 bases from J; bases unmatched to any gene: 12. The CDR3 loop spans 16 amino acids. This CDR3 reads CASSTRPGTGIDTQYF. The CDR3 DNA reads as TGTGCCAGCAGCACCCGTCCCGGGACAGGGATCGATACGCAGTATTTT. Variable domain in full (rest from reference TRBV9 and TRBJ2-3): DSGVTQTPKHLITATGQRVTLRCSPRSGDLSVYWYQQSLDQGLQFLIQYYNGEERAKGNILERFSAQQFPDLHSELNLSSLELGDSALYFCASSTRPGTGIDTQYFGPGTRLTVL.

The chain is built from TRBV5-1 and TRBJ2-7; D is unresolved. This CDR3 spans 11 amino acids. Trimming took 1 base from V and 12 from J, leaving 11 bases between them. The germline gives CDR1 SGHRS, CDR2 YFSETQ. Written as DNA, the CDR3 is TGCGCCAGCAGCTTGTATGGTGACTGGTACTTC. Translation: CASSLYGDWYF.

J is TRBJ1-5 and V is TRBV27; TRBD1 aligns across 7 bases. V dropped 6 bases and J dropped 3; count of bases not matched to a gene: 8. CDR1 is MNHEY and CDR2 is SMNVEV in the germline V gene (reference sequence). The CDR3 length is 15 residues. The CDR3: CASRSTGLDNQPQHF. CDR3 coding DNA: TGTGCCAGCAGGTCGACAGGGTTGGACAATCAGCCCCAGCATTTT.

This sequence joins TRBV5-1 and TRBJ1-3, with no clear D. The CDR3 is 15 amino acids. V dropped 0 bases and J dropped 0 bases, with 7 bases sitting between them. CDR1 SGHRS and CDR2 YFSETQ come from the germline V gene. CDR3 region: CASSLGAGSGNTIYF. CDR3 sequence (DNA): TGCGCCAGCAGCTTGGGGGCAGGCTCTGGAAACACCATATATTTT.

V is TRBV4-1 and J is TRBJ2-7; no clear D gene. CDR3 size: 17 residues. CDR1 is MGHRA, CDR2 YSYEKL, per germline. V was cut by 0 bases and J by 5 bases, with 20 bases left in between. The CDR3 here is CASSQDHPPGPSDEQYF. The CDR3 DNA reads as TGCGCCAGCAGCCAAGATCACCCACCAGGCCCTTCGGACGAGCAGTACTTC.

The chain joins TRBV6-6 to TRBJ1-3; 8 bases map to TRBD1. Losses at the gene ends were 5 bases for V and 2 bases for J; bases not matched to a gene: 5. CDR3 length: 15 residues. Germline V gene sequence: CDR1 MNHNY, CDR2 SVGAGI (reference sequence). CDR3 amino acids: CASSQQGVTGNTIYF. DNA for the CDR3: TGTGCCAGCAGTCAACAGGGGGTCACTGGAAACACCATATATTTT.

The rearrangement joins TRBV5-1 to TRBJ2-1, with 10 nucleotides matching TRBD2. Germline-derived CDR1 and CDR2 are SGHRS and YFSETQ. This CDR3 is built from 16 residues. V lost 1 base and J lost 7; bases outside the gene matches: 8. DNA of the CDR3: TGCGCCAGCAGCTTGACGCTAGCGGGGGCCGGGAATGAGCAGTTCTTC. Translated: CASSLTLAGAGNEQFF.

V usage is TRBV10-2 and J usage is TRBJ2-5; D not resolved. CDR3 length: 12 residues. V lost 4 bases to trimming and J lost 1 base, with 4 bases between them. Germline assignment: CDR1 WSHSY and CDR2 SAAADI. The CDR3 loop is CASSAGQETQYF. CDR3 in DNA: TGCGCCAGCAGTGCGGGCCAAGAGACCCAGTACTTC.

This chain connects TRBV5-1 to TRBJ1-2, with D possibly matching TRBD1 (6 bases). CDR3 length: 15 amino acids. CDR1 is SGHRS, CDR2 YFSETQ, per germline. V shed 3 bases and J shed 8 bases, with 20 bases lying between them. CDR3 loop: CASSWGGGLSGGYTF. In DNA, the CDR3 is TGCGCCAGCAGCTGGGGGGGCGGGTTATCGGGCGGCTACACCTTC.

The rearrangement joins TRBV2 to TRBJ1-2; perhaps TRBD1 as D (6 bases). The V end lost 3 bases, the J end lost 7 bases, and 12 bases lay between the germline ends. The germline gives CDR1 SNHLY, CDR2 FYNNEI. The length of the CDR3 is 13 residues. The CDR3 bases are TGTGCCAGCAGTGATGGACAGTGGGGTGGCTACACCTTC. This encodes CASSDGQWGGYTF.

The chain is built from TRBV5-4 and TRBJ2-7; 8 bases line up with TRBD1. V trimming: 0 bases; J trimming: 6 bases; junction bases outside the gene matches: 5. This CDR3 spans 14 amino acids. The germline gives CDR1 SGHNT, CDR2 YYREEE (reference sequence). CDR3 loop: CASSLDRGWIEQYF. The CDR3 DNA reads as TGTGCCAGCAGCTTGGACAGGGGGTGGATCGAGCAGTACTTC.

The genes are TRBV5-6 and TRBJ2-5; D possibly corresponds to TRBD1 (6 bases). Trimming pared 2 bases from V and 5 bases from J, leaving 10 bases between. CDR3 size: 13 residues. In germline, CDR1 is SGHDT, CDR2 YYEEEE. CDR3 nucleotides: TGTGCCAGCAGCTTACAGGGTCGGGAGACCCAGTACTTC. Amino acids: CASSLQGRETQYF.

This clone was counted only a few times. The chain carries TRBV5-4 and TRBJ2-7, with TRBD1 matching 8 bases. The CDR3 has 13 residues. V gave up 6 bases and J gave up 5 bases; unmatched junction bases: 7. The germline V gene encodes CDR1 SGHNT and CDR2 YYREEE (reference sequence). CDR3 residues: CASTNQGADEQYF. The DNA for the CDR3 is TGTGCCAGCACCAACCAGGGGGCTGACGAGCAGTACTTC. Supplemented by reference TRBV5-4 and TRBJ2-7, the full variable domain reads ETGVTQSPTHLIKTRGQQVTLRCSSQSGHNTVSWYQQALGQGPQFIFQYYREEENGRGNFPPRFSGLQFPNYSSELNVNALELDDSALYLCASTNQGADEQYFGPGTRLTVT.

The chain uses TRBV5-5 and TRBJ1-1; TRBD1 agrees at 9 bases. The CDR3 length is 14 residues. The germline V gene has CDR1 SGHKS and CDR2 YYEKEE (reference sequence). With 4 bases clipped from V and 1 base from J, the junction kept 2 bases outside the gene matches. CDR3 sequence (DNA): TGTGCCAGCAGCCTGACAGGGGGGAACACTGAAGCTTTCTTT. It specifies CASSLTGGNTEAFF.

This chain joins TRBV6-6 and TRBJ1-1; 8 positions match TRBD1. This CDR3 region has 14 residues. CDR1 is MNHNY, CDR2 SVGAGI, per germline (reference sequence). Germline trimming cut 5 bases from V and 4 bases from J; bases unmatched to any gene: 6. For the CDR3, the DNA is TGTGCCAGCAGTGTAAACAGGGGGGTCACTGAAGCTTTCTTT. Translating gives CASSVNRGVTEAFF.

This clone was picked up one time. This sequence joins TRBV6-5 and TRBJ2-7; D not certain. The CDR3 is 14 amino acids. Germline V gives CDR1 MNHEY, CDR2 SVGAGI. The V end lost 2 bases, the J end lost 0 bases, and 8 bases lay between the germline ends. The chain's CDR3 is CASSYGRNSYEQYF. CDR3 DNA sequence: TGTGCCAGCAGTTACGGCAGGAACTCCTACGAGCAGTACTTC.

CDR3 coding DNA: TGTGCCACCGCCCGGGACTTCCAAGAGACCCAGTACTTC. It encodes CATARDFQETQYF. V usage is TRBV18 and J usage is TRBJ2-5; tentative D call: TRBD2 (6 bases). Germline lookup yields CDR1 KGHSH and CDR2 LQKENI. V lost 10 bases and J 1 base, leaving 13 bases between the germline ends. This CDR3 is built from 13 residues.

V usage is TRBV11-3 and J usage is TRBJ1-2, with D hard to call. CDR3 length equals 13 residues. Trimming took 1 base from V and 8 from J, leaving 11 bases between them. Germline CDR1 is SGHNT and CDR2 is YENEEA. CDR3 DNA: TGTGCCAGCAGCTTAGCGTCAGGTCAAGGCTACACCTTC. As protein: CASSLASGQGYTF.

The chain couples TRBV6-2 or TRBV6-3 to TRBJ2-7; D perhaps matches TRBD2 (6 bases). With 7 bases removed from V and 3 bases from J, the gap between germline ends came to 16 bases. Germline CDR1 and CDR2: MNHEY and SVGEGT. The CDR3 contains 14 residues. This CDR3 is CASTPSGVNYEQYF. The CDR3 DNA is TGTGCCAGCACCCCCTCGGGGGTAAACTACGAGCAGTACTTC.

The chain is built from TRBV6-6 and TRBJ1-2, with TRBD1 matching 8 bases. J was trimmed by 14 bases and V by 5 bases; bases with no gene match: 10. Germline V gene sequence: CDR1 MNHNY, CDR2 SVGAGI (reference sequence). The CDR3 is 12 residues long. In DNA form, the CDR3 reads TGTGCCAGCAGTGCAGGACAGGGACAAGATACCTTC. Residues: CASSAGQGQDTF.

This clone appeared a single time. The chain joins TRBV5-1 to TRBJ2-3, with a possible D match to TRBD2 (6 bases). CDR1 is SGHRS, CDR2 YFSETQ, per germline. V shed 4 bases and J shed 3 bases, with 15 bases lying between them. This CDR3 contains 15 residues. The CDR3 coding sequence is TGCGCCAGCAGCCCCGGAGGGCAGCCAACAGATACGCAGTATTTT. Its translation is CASSPGGQPTDTQYF.